This T cell receptor (beta chain) was identified in a study of blood T cell repertoires in COVID-19. Study in general: Both acute and convalescent COVID-19 samples were obtained from the United States, Italy and Spain. In each case, the material was cDNA or gDNA derived from T cells, B-cell-depleted T cells, or PBMCs.

As processed by the authors: Using reference gene primer amplification, nucleated cell counts were estimated. Assay: immunoSEQ multiplex PCR; the TCRdb copy retains only in-frame clones and omits some. Clone size and the V and J calls come from that table; the DNA yielded D and trimming. The sample carries some 160,000 clones, 75% to 90% recorded once. Germline CDR1 reads LNHDA; CDR2 reads SQIVND (reference sequence). Trimming cost V 5 bases and J 0 bases, with 12 bases left between them. This CDR3 has 15 amino acids. Sequencing input: peripheral blood. V is TRBV19 and J is TRBJ2-3; D may be TRBD2 (5 bases). This clonotype was sampled from a woman aged 60-70 years with active COVID-19. CDR3 sequence reads: CASSPTRLSTDTQYF. DNA for the CDR3: TGTGCCAGTAGTCCCACTAGGCTAAGCACAGATACGCAGTATTTT.